Reported below is one T cell receptor beta chain. These data originate in a study of vaccination and CD4 T cells after COVID-19. Germline values: CDR1 KGHDR, CDR2 SFDVKD. Trimming took off 3 bases at V and 0 bases at J, with 11 bases between the two ends. The CDR3 runs to 15 residues. TCRdb re-called the PCR reads with MiXCR, one entry per CDR3 protein. The table lists roughly 16,000 distinct CDR3 sequences, around 66% of them singletons. The sequence was collected from a human donor who had recovered from COVID-19. The V call is TRBV24-1, the J call TRBJ2-7; perhaps TRBD1 as D (6 bases). The sequenced sample was CD4+ T cells from blood, obtained after SARS-CoV-2 vaccination. CDR3 DNA sequence: TGTGCCACCAGTGATGGGGGCTCCCTCTCCTACGAGCAGTACTTC. This encodes CATSDGGSLSYEQYF.